This is a list of T cell receptor beta chains from one sample in a study of blood T cell repertoires in COVID-19. Produced via immunoSEQ multiplex PCR; TCRdb's table is partial and in-frame only. Among about 410,000 clones listed, 70% to 90% were seen once. The sequencing sample was made of peripheral blood. The receptors were gathered from a woman aged 40 to 50 with COVID-19, enrolled during active disease. Both conserved end residues are part of each CDR3. A D gene is named only where the DNA matches it firmly. Expanded clones get a size class; other rows say once, few or many, or leave the size out.

clone_size: -
j_call: TRBJ1-5
d_call: -
v_call: TRBV28
cdr3_nt: TGTGCCAGCAGATCCACCGCAGGGTCTGATCAGCCCCAGCATTTT
cdr3_aa: CASRSTAGSDQPQHF

clone_size: -
j_call: TRBJ1-2
d_call: -
v_call: TRBV28
cdr3_nt: TGTGCCAGCAGTTTATTGGGCGGGCGAGGCTACACCTTC
cdr3_aa: CASSLLGGRGYTF

clone_size: -
j_call: TRBJ2-7
d_call: TRBD1
v_call: TRBV28
cdr3_nt: TGTGCCAGCAGTCCACACACAGGGGCTCTCTCCTACGAGCAGTACTTC
cdr3_aa: CASSPHTGALSYEQYF

clone_size: few
j_call: TRBJ2-7
d_call: TRBD1
v_call: TRBV7-2
cdr3_nt: TGTGCCAGCAGCTTAGCCCCGGGGACAGGCCCTTCCTACGAGCAGTACTTC
cdr3_aa: CASSLAPGTGPSYEQYF

clone_size: -
j_call: TRBJ1-5
d_call: -
v_call: TRBV2
cdr3_nt: TGTGCCAGCAGTGTTGGACAGTCTCAGCCCCAGCATTTT
cdr3_aa: CASSVGQSQPQHF

clone_size: -
j_call: TRBJ2-1
d_call: TRBD1
v_call: TRBV27
cdr3_nt: TGTGCCAGCAGTTTACTAGGGGACAGCCCCTTTTCCTACAATGAGCAGTTCTTC
cdr3_aa: CASSLLGDSPFSYNEQFF

clone_size: -
j_call: TRBJ2-7
d_call: TRBD2
v_call: TRBV13
cdr3_nt: TGTGCCAGCAGCCTGGGACTAGCGGTCTACGAGCAGTACTTC
cdr3_aa: CASSLGLAVYEQYF

clone_size: -
j_call: TRBJ2-1
d_call: -
v_call: TRBV19
cdr3_nt: TGTGCCAGTAGTTCTCGACAGGCTGACTACAATGAGCAGTTCTTC
cdr3_aa: CASSSRQADYNEQFF

clone_size: -
j_call: TRBJ1-5
d_call: TRBD1
v_call: TRBV28
cdr3_nt: TGTGCCAGCATCTCTCTCTCGGGACAGGGCCGAAATCAGCCCCAGCATTTT
cdr3_aa: CASISLSGQGRNQPQHF

clone_size: -
j_call: TRBJ1-2
d_call: -
v_call: TRBV7-8
cdr3_nt: TGTGCCAGCAGCTTAGCCGGGTCTAACTATGGCTACACCTTC
cdr3_aa: CASSLAGSNYGYTF

clone_size: -
j_call: TRBJ1-4
d_call: -
v_call: TRBV9
cdr3_nt: TGTGCCAGCAGCGTAGACCAGGGCCGCACTAATGAAAAACTGTTTTTT
cdr3_aa: CASSVDQGRTNEKLFF

clone_size: -
j_call: TRBJ2-2
d_call: -
v_call: TRBV9
cdr3_nt: TGTGCCAGCAGCGTTGATTCTAGCGTCGCGAACACCGGGGAGCTGTTTTTT
cdr3_aa: CASSVDSSVANTGELFF

clone_size: -
j_call: TRBJ1-4
d_call: TRBD1
v_call: TRBV3-1/TRBV3-2
cdr3_nt: TGTGCCAGCAGCCTCCGGGACAGGAAAGCTAATGAAAAACTGTTTTTT
cdr3_aa: CASSLRDRKANEKLFF

clone_size: -
j_call: TRBJ1-3
d_call: TRBD1
v_call: TRBV28
cdr3_nt: TGTGCCAGCAGTTCACAGGGGGAAGCTGGAAACACCATATATTTT
cdr3_aa: CASSSQGEAGNTIYF

clone_size: -
j_call: TRBJ2-5
d_call: -
v_call: TRBV4-3
cdr3_nt: TGCGCCAGCAGCCAAGAACGGTACCAAGAGACCCAGTACTTC
cdr3_aa: CASSQERYQETQYF

clone_size: -
j_call: TRBJ1-6
d_call: -
v_call: TRBV28
cdr3_nt: TGTGCCAGCAGTTTCTGGACAGAGGGTTCACCCCTCCACTTT
cdr3_aa: CASSFWTEGSPLHF

clone_size: -
j_call: TRBJ1-3
d_call: TRBD1
v_call: TRBV4-1
cdr3_nt: TGCGCCAGCAGCCTAGCACCCGGGACAGGGGGTTTCGGATCTGGAAACACCATATATTTT
cdr3_aa: CASSLAPGTGGFGSGNTIYF

clone_size: -
j_call: TRBJ1-2
d_call: -
v_call: TRBV30
cdr3_nt: TGTGCCTGGACCCGTACGCCAGGGGCGGATGGCTACACCTTC
cdr3_aa: CAWTRTPGADGYTF

clone_size: -
j_call: TRBJ2-5
d_call: TRBD2
v_call: TRBV5-1
cdr3_nt: TGCGCCAGCAGCAAAGGACTAGCGGGAGCCCAGACCCAGTACTTC
cdr3_aa: CASSKGLAGAQTQYF

clone_size: -
j_call: TRBJ2-2
d_call: TRBD2
v_call: TRBV7-2
cdr3_nt: TGTGCCAGCAGCTATAGCGGGAGAACCGGGGAGCTGTTTTTT
cdr3_aa: CASSYSGRTGELFF

clone_size: -
j_call: TRBJ1-2
d_call: -
v_call: TRBV18
cdr3_nt: TGTGCCAGCTCACCCCGTAGGGAGGGCGGCTACACCTTC
cdr3_aa: CASSPRREGGYTF

clone_size: -
j_call: TRBJ1-1
d_call: -
v_call: TRBV29-1
cdr3_nt: TGCAGCGCCCTCCCAGGGGCTCGGACTGAAGCTTTCTTT
cdr3_aa: CSALPGARTEAFF

clone_size: -
j_call: TRBJ1-6
d_call: -
v_call: TRBV25-1
cdr3_nt: TGTGCCAGCAGTCTTAATAATTCACCCCTCCACTTT
cdr3_aa: CASSLNNSPLHF

clone_size: -
j_call: TRBJ1-1
d_call: -
v_call: TRBV19
cdr3_nt: TGTGCCAGTAGTAGGAACAGGGTCGACACTGAAGCTTTCTTT
cdr3_aa: CASSRNRVDTEAFF

clone_size: -
j_call: TRBJ1-5
d_call: -
v_call: TRBV4-1
cdr3_nt: TGCGCCAGCAGCCAAGAAGGACACGGAATTAATCAGCCCCAGCATTTT
cdr3_aa: CASSQEGHGINQPQHF

clone_size: once
j_call: TRBJ2-5
d_call: TRBD1
v_call: TRBV5-6
cdr3_nt: TGTGCCAGCAGCTTGCAGGGGGCAGAGACCCAGTACTTC
cdr3_aa: CASSLQGAETQYF

clone_size: -
j_call: TRBJ1-1
d_call: -
v_call: TRBV19
cdr3_nt: TGTGCCAGTAGTTTCCTCCAGGGCTCGAACACTGAAGCTTTCTTT
cdr3_aa: CASSFLQGSNTEAFF

clone_size: -
j_call: TRBJ2-5
d_call: -
v_call: TRBV5-1
cdr3_nt: TGCGCCAGCAGCTCACTGTGGGGGGTGGGAGAGACCCAGTACTTC
cdr3_aa: CASSSLWGVGETQYF

clone_size: -
j_call: TRBJ1-1
d_call: -
v_call: TRBV28
cdr3_nt: TGTGCCAGCCCTTCTCCGGGGCAGGGGTGGACTGAAGCTTTCTTT
cdr3_aa: CASPSPGQGWTEAFF

clone_size: -
j_call: TRBJ2-7
d_call: TRBD1
v_call: TRBV28
cdr3_nt: TGTGCCAGCAGGAGAGCCGGGACAGGGGGCGAGCAGTACTTC
cdr3_aa: CASRRAGTGGEQYF

clone_size: -
j_call: TRBJ2-3
d_call: TRBD2
v_call: TRBV4-3
cdr3_nt: TGCGCCAGCAGCCACCTAGCGGGGGGCACAGATACGCAGTATTTT
cdr3_aa: CASSHLAGGTDTQYF

clone_size: -
j_call: TRBJ1-3
d_call: -
v_call: TRBV15
cdr3_nt: TGTGCCACCAGCATCGGGAGCTCTGGAAACACCATATATTTT
cdr3_aa: CATSIGSSGNTIYF

clone_size: -
j_call: TRBJ1-2
d_call: -
v_call: TRBV25-1
cdr3_nt: TGTGCCAGCAGTGCCGCAGGGGACTATGGCTACACCTTC
cdr3_aa: CASSAAGDYGYTF

clone_size: once
j_call: TRBJ2-7
d_call: TRBD1
v_call: TRBV13
cdr3_nt: TGTGCCAGCAGCTCGGGACAGGGTCCCTACGAGCAGTACTTC
cdr3_aa: CASSSGQGPYEQYF

clone_size: -
j_call: TRBJ2-1
d_call: TRBD2
v_call: TRBV27
cdr3_nt: TGTGCCAGCAGTTTATTCCCCGGCGGGACTAGCGGATACAATGAGCAGTTCTTC
cdr3_aa: CASSLFPGGTSGYNEQFF

clone_size: -
j_call: TRBJ1-3
d_call: -
v_call: TRBV7-2
cdr3_nt: TGTGCCAGCAGTAACAGGATAACGCCTCTTGGAAACACCATATATTTT
cdr3_aa: CASSNRITPLGNTIYF

clone_size: -
j_call: TRBJ1-2
d_call: -
v_call: TRBV14
cdr3_nt: TGTGCCAGCAGCCAGTTAACAGGACCCTTGTTGGGCTACACCTTC
cdr3_aa: CASSQLTGPLLGYTF

clone_size: -
j_call: TRBJ2-1
d_call: -
v_call: TRBV19
cdr3_nt: TGTGCCAGTAGAGACAGGGGAGGGGACTCCTACAATGAGCAGTTCTTC
cdr3_aa: CASRDRGGDSYNEQFF